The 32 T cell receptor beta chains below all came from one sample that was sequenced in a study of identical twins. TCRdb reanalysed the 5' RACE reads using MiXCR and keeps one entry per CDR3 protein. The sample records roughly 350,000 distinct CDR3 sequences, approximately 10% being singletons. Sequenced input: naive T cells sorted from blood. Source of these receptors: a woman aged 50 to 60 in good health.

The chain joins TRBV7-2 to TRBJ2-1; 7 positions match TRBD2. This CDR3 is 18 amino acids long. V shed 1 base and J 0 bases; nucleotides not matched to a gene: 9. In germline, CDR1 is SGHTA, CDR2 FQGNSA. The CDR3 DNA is TGTGCCAGCAGCTTAGAGTTAGCGGGCGCGAGCTCCTACAATGAGCAGTTCTTC. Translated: CASSLELAGASSYNEQFF.

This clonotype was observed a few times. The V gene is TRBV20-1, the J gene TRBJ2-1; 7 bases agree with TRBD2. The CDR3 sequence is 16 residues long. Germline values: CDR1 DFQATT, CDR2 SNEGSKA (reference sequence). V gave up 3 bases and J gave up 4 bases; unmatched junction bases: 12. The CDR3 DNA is TGCAGTGCTAGGGGGGTAGCGGGTTCCACTTACAATGAGCAGTTCTTC. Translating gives CSARGVAGSTYNEQFF.

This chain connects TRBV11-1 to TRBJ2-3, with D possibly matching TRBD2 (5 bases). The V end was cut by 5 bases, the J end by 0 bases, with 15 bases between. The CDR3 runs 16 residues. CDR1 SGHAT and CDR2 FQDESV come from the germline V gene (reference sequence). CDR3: CASSPMERTSTDTQYF. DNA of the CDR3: TGTGCCAGCAGCCCTATGGAGCGGACGAGCACAGATACGCAGTATTTT.

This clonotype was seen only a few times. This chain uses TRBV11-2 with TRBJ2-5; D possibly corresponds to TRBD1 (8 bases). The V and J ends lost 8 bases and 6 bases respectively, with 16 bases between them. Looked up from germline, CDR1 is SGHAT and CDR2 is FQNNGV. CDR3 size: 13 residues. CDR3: CASRGQGGKTQYF. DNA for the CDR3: TGTGCCAGCCGAGGACAGGGAGGGAAGACCCAGTACTTC.

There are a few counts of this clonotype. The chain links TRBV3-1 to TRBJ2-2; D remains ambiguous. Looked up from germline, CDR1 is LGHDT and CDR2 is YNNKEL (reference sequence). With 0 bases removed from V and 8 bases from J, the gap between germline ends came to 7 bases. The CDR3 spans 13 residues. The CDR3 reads CASSQDAEGELFF. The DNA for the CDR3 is TGTGCCAGCAGCCAAGATGCGGAGGGGGAGCTGTTTTTT.

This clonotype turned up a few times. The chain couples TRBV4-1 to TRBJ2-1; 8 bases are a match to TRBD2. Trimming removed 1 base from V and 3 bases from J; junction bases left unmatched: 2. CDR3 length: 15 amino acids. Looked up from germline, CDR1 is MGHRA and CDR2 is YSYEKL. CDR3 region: CASSQAGTSYNEQFF. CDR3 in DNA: TGCGCCAGCAGCCAAGCCGGGACTAGCTACAATGAGCAGTTCTTC.

The CDR3 bases are TGTGCCAGCAGGTCCGGGACTAGCGGGAGGGCCTTTAATACGCAGTATTTT. Translated: CASRSGTSGRAFNTQYF. The V and J genes are TRBV28 and TRBJ2-3; 16 nucleotides agree with TRBD2. The CDR3 is 17 residues long. V lost 6 bases to trimming and J lost 7 bases; unmatched junction nucleotides: 10. Germline CDR1 reads MDHEN; CDR2 reads SYDVKM.

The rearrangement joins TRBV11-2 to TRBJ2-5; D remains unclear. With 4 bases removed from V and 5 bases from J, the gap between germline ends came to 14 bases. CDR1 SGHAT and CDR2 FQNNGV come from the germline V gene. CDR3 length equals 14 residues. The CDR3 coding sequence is TGTGCCAGCAGCTCTGGCGGTCCAGCGGAGACCCAGTACTTC. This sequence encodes CASSSGGPAETQYF.

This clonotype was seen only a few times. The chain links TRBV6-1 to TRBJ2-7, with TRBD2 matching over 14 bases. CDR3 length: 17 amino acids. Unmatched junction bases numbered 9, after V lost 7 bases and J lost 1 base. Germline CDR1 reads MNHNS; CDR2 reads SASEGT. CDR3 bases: TGTGCCAGCACTACTGGGACTAGCGGGAGTAGTTCCTACGAGCAGTACTTC. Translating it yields CASTTGTSGSSSYEQYF.

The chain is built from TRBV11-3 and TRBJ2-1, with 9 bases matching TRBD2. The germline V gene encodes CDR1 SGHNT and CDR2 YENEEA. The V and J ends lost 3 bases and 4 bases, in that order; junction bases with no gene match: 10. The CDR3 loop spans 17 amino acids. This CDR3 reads CASSFLATSGTYNEQFF. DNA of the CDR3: TGTGCCAGCAGCTTCCTTGCGACTAGCGGAACATACAATGAGCAGTTCTTC.

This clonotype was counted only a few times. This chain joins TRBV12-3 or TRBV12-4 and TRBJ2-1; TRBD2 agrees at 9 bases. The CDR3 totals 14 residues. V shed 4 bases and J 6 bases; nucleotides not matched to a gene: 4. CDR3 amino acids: CASSSTSGLNEQFF. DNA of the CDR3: TGTGCCAGCAGTTCGACTAGCGGCCTCAATGAGCAGTTCTTC.

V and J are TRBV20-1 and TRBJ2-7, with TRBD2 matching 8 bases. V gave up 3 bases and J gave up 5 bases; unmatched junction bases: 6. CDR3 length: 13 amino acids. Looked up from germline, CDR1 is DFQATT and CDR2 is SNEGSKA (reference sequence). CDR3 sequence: CSASLDGGDEQYF. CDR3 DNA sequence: TGCAGTGCTAGCTTGGACGGGGGGGACGAGCAGTACTTC.

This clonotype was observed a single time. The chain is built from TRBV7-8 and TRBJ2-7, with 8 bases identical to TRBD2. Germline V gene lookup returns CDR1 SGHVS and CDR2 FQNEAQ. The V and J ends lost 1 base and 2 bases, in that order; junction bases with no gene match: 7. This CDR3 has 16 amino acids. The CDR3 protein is CASSLVGAGVPYEQYV. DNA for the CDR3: TGTGCCAGCAGCTTAGTGGGAGCGGGAGTTCCCTACGAGCAGTACGTC.

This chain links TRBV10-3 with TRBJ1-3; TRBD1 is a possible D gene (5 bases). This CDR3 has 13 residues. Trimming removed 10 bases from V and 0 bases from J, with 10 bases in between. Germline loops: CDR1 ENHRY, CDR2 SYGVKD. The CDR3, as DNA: TGTGCCAGTACAGGCTCCTCTGGAAACACCATATATTTT. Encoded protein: CASTGSSGNTIYF.

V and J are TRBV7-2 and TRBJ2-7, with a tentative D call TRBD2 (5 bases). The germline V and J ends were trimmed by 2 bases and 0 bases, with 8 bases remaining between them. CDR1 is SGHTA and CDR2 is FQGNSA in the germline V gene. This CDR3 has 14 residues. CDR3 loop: CASSLISDSYEQYV. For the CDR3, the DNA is TGTGCCAGCAGCTTAATTAGCGACTCCTACGAGCAGTACGTC.

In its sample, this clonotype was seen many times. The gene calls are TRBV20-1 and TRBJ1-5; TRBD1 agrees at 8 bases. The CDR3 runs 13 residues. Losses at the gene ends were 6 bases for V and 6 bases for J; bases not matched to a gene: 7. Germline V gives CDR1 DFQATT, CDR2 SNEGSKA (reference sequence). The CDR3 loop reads CSASQGAVQPQHF. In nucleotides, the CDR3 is TGCAGTGCGAGCCAGGGGGCAGTTCAGCCCCAGCATTTT.

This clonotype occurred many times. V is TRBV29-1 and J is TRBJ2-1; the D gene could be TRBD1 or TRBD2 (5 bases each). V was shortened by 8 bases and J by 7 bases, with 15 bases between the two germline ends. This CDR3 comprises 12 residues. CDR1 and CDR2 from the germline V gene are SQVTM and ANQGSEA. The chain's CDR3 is CSSSWGWNEQFF. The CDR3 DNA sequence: TGCAGCAGCTCCTGGGGGTGGAATGAGCAGTTCTTC.

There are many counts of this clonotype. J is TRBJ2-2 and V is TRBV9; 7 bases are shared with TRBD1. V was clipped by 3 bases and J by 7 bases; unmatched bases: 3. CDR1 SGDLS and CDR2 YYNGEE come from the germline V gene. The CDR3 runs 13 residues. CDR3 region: CASSGQGIGELFF. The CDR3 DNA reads TGTGCCAGCAGCGGACAGGGTATCGGGGAGCTGTTTTTT.

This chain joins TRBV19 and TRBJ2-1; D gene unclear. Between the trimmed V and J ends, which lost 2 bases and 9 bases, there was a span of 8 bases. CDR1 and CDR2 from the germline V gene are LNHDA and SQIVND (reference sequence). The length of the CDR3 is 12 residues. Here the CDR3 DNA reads TGTGCCAGTAGTATAAGCGCAGGTGAGCAGTTCTTC. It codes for CASSISAGEQFF. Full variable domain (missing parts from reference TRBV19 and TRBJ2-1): DGGITQSPKYLFRKEGQNVTLSCEQNLNHDAMYWYRQDPGQGLRLIYYSQIVNDFQKGDIAEGYSVSREKKESFPLTVTSAQKNPTAFYLCASSISAGEQFFGPGTRLTVL.

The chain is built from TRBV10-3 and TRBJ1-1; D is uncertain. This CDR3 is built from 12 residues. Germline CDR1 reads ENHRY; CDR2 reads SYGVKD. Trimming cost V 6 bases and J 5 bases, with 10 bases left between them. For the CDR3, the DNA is TGTGCCATCAGCTCCGGGGAAACTGAAGCTTTCTTT. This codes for CAISSGETEAFF.

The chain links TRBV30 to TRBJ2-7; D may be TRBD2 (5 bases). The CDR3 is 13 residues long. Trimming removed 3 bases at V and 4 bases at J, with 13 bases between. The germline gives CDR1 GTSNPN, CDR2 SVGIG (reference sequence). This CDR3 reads CAWSPPGFYEQYV. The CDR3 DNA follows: TGTGCCTGGAGCCCCCCGGGATTTTACGAGCAGTACGTC.

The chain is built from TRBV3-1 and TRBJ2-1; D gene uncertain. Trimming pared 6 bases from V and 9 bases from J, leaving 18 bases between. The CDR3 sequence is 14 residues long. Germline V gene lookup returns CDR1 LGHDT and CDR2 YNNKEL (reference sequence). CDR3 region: CASRPTQALGEQFF. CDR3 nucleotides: TGTGCCAGCAGACCAACCCAGGCGCTGGGTGAGCAGTTCTTC.

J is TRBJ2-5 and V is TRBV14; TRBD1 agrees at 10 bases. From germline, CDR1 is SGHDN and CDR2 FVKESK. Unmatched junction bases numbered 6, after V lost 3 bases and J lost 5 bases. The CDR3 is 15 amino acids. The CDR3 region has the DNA TGTGCCAGCAGCCAGCGGACAGGGGGATTGGAGACCCAGTACTTC. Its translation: CASSQRTGGLETQYF.

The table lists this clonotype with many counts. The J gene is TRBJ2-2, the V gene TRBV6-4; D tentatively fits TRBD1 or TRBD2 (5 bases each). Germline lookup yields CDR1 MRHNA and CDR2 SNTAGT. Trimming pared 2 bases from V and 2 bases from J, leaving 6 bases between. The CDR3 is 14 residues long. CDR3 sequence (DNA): TGTGCCAGCAGTGACGGGGACAACACCGGGGAGCTGTTTTTT. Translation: CASSDGDNTGELFF.

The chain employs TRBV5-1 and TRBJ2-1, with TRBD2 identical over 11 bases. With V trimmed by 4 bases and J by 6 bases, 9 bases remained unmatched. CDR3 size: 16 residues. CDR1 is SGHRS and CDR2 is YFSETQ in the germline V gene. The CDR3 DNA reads TGCGCCAGCAGCGACGGCGGGACTAGCGGTAGCAATGAGCAGTTCTTC. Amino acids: CASSDGGTSGSNEQFF.

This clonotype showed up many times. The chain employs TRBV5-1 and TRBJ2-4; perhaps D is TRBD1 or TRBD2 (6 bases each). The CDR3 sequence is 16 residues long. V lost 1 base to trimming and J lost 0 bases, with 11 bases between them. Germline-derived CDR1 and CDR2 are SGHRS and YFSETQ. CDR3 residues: CASSLIEGGAKNIQYF. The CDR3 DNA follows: TGCGCCAGCAGCTTGATCGAGGGGGGAGCCAAAAACATTCAGTACTTC.

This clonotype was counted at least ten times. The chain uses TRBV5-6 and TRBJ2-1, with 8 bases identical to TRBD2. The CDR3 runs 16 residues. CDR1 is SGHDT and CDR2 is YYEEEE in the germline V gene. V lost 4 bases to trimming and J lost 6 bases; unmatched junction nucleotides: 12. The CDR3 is CASSLIAGTTFNEQFF. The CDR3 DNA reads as TGTGCCAGCAGCCTCATAGCGGGAACAACATTCAATGAGCAGTTCTTC.

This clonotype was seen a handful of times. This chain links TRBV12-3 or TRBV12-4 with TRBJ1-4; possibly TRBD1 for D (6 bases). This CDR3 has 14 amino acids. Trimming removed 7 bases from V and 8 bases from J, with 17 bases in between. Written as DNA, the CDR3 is TGTGCCAGCACCAAATGGGGGGCAGAGGAAAAACTGTTTTTT. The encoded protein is CASTKWGAEEKLFF.

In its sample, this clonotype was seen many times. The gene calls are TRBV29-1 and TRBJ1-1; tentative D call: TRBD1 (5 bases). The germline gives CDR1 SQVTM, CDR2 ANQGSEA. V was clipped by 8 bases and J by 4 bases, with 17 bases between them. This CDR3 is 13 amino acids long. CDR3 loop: CSTRGGGVTEAFF. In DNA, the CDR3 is TGCAGCACAAGGGGCGGAGGTGTCACTGAAGCTTTCTTT.

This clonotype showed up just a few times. The CDR3: CASNRGQKNEKLFF. In DNA, the CDR3 is TGCGCCAGCAATAGGGGACAGAAAAATGAAAAACTGTTTTTT. The genes are TRBV5-1 and TRBJ1-4; 7 bases are shared with TRBD1. V lost 6 bases, J lost 5 bases, and 7 bases stayed unmatched. The CDR3 loop spans 14 amino acids. CDR1 is SGHRS and CDR2 is YFSETQ in the germline V gene.

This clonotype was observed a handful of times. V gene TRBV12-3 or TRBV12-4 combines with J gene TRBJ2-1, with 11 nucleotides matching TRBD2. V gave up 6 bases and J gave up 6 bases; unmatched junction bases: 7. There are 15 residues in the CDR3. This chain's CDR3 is CASSPTSGGVNEQFF. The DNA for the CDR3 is TGTGCCAGCAGCCCCACTAGCGGGGGAGTCAATGAGCAGTTCTTC.

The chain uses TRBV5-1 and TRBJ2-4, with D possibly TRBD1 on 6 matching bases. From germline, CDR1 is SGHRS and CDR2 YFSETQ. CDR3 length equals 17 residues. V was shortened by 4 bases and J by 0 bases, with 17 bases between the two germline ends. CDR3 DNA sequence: TGCGCCAGCAGCCTGGACAGTATGAGACTAGCCAAAAACATTCAGTACTTC. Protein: CASSLDSMRLAKNIQYF.